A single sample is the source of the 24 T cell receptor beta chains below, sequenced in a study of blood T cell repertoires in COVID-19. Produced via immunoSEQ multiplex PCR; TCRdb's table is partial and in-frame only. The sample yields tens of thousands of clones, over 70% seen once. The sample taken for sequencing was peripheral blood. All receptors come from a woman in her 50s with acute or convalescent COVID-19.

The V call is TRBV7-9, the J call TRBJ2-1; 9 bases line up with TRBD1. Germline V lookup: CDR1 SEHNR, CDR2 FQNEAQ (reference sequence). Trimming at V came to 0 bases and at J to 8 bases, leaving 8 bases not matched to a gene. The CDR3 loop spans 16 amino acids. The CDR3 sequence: CASSLAPIRQGDEQFF. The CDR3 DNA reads TGTGCCAGCAGCTTAGCGCCGATTCGACAGGGGGATGAGCAGTTCTTC.

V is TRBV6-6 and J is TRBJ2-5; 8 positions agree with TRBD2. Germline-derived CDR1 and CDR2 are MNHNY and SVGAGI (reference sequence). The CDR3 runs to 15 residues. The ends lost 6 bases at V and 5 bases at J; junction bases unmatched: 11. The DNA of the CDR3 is TGTGCCAGCAGGGGGTGGAGCGGGGGTCAGGAGACCCAGTACTTC. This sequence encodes CASRGWSGGQETQYF.

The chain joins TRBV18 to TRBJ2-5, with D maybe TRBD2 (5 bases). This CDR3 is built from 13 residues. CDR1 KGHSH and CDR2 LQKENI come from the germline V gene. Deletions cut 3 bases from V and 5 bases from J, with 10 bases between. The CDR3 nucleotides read TGTGCCAGCTCACCCGCGGGCGGGGAGACCCAGTACTTC. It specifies CASSPAGGETQYF. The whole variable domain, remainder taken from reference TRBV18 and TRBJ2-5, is NAGVMQNPRHLVRRRGQEARLRCSPMKGHSHVYWYRQLPEEGLKFMVYLQKENIIDESGMPKERFSAEFPKEGPSILRIQQVVRGDSAAYFCASSPAGGETQYFGPGTRLLVL.

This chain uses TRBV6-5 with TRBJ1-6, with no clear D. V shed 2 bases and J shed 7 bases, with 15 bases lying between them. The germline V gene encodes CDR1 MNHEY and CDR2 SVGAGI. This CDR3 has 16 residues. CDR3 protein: CASSYQPRVSNSPLHF. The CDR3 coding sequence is TGTGCCAGCAGTTACCAACCCCGGGTTTCCAATTCACCCCTCCACTTT.

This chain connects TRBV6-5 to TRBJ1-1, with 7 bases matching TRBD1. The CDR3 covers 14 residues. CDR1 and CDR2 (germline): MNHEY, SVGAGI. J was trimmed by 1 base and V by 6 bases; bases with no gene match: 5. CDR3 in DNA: TGTGCCAGCAGACCCCCAGGGGGGAACACTGAAGCTTTCTTT. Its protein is CASRPPGGNTEAFF.

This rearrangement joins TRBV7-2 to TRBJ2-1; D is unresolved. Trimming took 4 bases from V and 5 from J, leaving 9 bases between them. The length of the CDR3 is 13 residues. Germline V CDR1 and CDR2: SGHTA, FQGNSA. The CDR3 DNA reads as TGTGCCAGCAGCTCCGGCCGGGACAATGAGCAGTTCTTC. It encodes CASSSGRDNEQFF.

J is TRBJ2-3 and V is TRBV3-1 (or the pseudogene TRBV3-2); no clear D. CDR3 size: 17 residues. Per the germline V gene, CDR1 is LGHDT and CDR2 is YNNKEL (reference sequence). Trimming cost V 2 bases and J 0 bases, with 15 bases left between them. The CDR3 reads CASSQYGSQPSTDTQYF. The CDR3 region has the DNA TGTGCCAGCAGCCAATACGGGTCGCAACCTAGCACAGATACGCAGTATTTT.

The DNA for the CDR3 is TGTGCCAGCAGCCTCGGGGCAGGGGTCCAAGAGACCCAGTACTTC. This translates into CASSLGAGVQETQYF. The V call is TRBV9, the J call TRBJ2-5, with D possibly TRBD1 on 6 matching bases. The CDR3 extends over 15 amino acids. Looked up from germline, CDR1 is SGDLS and CDR2 is YYNGEE. Deletions cut 4 bases from V and 1 base from J, with 14 bases between.

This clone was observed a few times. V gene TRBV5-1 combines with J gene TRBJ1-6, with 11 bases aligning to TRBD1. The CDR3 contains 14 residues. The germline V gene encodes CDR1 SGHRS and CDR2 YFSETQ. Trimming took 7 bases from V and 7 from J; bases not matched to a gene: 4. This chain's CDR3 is CASCRDRGNSPLHF. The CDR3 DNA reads TGCGCCAGCTGCCGGGACAGGGGGAATTCACCCCTCCACTTT. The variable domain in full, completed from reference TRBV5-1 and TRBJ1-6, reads KAGVTQTPRYLIKTRGQQVTLSCSPISGHRSVSWYQQTPGQGLQFLFEYFSETQRNKGNFPGRFSGRQFSNSRSEMNVSTLELGDSALYLCASCRDRGNSPLHFGNGTRLTVT.

This chain's CDR3 is CASSSSGIETQYF. CDR3 nucleotides: TGTGCCAGCAGTTCCAGCGGAATTGAGACCCAGTACTTC. This rearrangement joins TRBV12-3 or TRBV12-4 to TRBJ2-5; a weak D match, TRBD2 (5 bases). The V and J ends lost 4 bases and 5 bases respectively, with 11 bases between them. The CDR3 length is 13 residues.

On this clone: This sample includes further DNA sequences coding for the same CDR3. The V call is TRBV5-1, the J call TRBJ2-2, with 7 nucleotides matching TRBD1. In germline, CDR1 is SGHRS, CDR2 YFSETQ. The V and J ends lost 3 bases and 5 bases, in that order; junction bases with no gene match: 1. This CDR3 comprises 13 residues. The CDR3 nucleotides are TGCGCCAGCAGCTCACAGGGGACCGGGGAGCTGTTTTTT. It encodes CASSSQGTGELFF.

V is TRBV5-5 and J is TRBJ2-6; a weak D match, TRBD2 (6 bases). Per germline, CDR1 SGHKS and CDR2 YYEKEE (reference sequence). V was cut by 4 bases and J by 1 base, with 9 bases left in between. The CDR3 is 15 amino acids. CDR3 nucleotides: TGTGCCAGCAGCGTTGGGACTTCTGGGGCCAACGTCCTGACTTTC. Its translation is CASSVGTSGANVLTF.

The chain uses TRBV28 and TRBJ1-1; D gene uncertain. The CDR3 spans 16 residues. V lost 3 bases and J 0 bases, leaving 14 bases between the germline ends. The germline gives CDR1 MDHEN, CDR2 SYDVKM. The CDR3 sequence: CASSLIGELVNTEAFF. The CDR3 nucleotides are TGTGCCAGCAGTTTGATCGGGGAACTTGTGAACACTGAAGCTTTCTTT.

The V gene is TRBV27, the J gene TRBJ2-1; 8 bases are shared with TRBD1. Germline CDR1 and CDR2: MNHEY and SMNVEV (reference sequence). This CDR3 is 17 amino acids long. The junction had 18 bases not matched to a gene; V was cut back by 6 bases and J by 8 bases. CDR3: CASSYPPGGANIYEQFF. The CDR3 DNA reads TGTGCCAGCAGCTACCCTCCAGGGGGCGCAAATATCTATGAGCAGTTCTTC.

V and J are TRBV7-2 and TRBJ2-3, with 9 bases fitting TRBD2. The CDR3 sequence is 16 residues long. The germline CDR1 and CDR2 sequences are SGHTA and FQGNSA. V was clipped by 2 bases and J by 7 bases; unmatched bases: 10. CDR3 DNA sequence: TGTGCCAGCAGCTTATTTGGAGCGGGGGGTGGGAATACGCAGTATTTT. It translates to CASSLFGAGGGNTQYF. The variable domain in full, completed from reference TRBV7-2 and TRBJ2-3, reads GAGVSQSPSNKVTEKGKDVELRCDPISGHTALYWYRQSLGQGLEFLIYFQGNSAPDKSGLPSDRFSAERTGGSVSTLTIQRTQQEDSAVYLCASSLFGAGGGNTQYFGPGTRLTVL.

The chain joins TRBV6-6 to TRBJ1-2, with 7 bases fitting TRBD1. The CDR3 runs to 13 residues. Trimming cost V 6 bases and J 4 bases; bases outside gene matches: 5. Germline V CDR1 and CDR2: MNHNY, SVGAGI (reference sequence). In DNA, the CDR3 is TGTGCCAGCAGACGCGGACAGGTCTATGGCTACACCTTC. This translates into CASRRGQVYGYTF.

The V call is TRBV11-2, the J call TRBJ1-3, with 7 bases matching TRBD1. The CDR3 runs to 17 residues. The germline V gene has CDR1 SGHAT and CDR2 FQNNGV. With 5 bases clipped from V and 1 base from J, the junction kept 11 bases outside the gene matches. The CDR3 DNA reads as TGTGCCAGCAGCCGGCGACAGGGTAAAAGTTCTGGAAACACCATATATTTT. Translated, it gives CASSRRQGKSSGNTIYF.

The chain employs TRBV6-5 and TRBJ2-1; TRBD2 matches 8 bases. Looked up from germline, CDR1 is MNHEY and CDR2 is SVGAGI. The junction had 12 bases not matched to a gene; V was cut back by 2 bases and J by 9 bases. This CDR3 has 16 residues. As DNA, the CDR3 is TGTGCCAGCAGTTACGGATCGACGGGGGGGCGGAGTGAGCAGTTCTTC. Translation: CASSYGSTGGRSEQFF.

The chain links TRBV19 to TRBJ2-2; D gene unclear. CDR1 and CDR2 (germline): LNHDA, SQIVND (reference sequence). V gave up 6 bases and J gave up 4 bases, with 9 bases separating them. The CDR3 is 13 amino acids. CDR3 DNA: TGTGCCAGTAGGTCGACGGGCACCGGGGAGCTGTTTTTT. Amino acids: CASRSTGTGELFF.

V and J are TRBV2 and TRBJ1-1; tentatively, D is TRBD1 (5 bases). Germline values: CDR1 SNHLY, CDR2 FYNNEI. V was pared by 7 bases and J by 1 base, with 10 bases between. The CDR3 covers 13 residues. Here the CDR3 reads CASIKTENTEAFF. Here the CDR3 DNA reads TGTGCCAGCATCAAGACAGAGAACACTGAAGCTTTCTTT.

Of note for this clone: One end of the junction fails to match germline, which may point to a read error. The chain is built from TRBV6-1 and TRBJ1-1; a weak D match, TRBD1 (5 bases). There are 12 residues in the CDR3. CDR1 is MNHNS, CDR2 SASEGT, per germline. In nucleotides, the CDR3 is TGTGCCAGCAGTCAAGCCCAGGGAGAAGCTTTCTTT. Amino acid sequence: CASSQAQGEAFF.

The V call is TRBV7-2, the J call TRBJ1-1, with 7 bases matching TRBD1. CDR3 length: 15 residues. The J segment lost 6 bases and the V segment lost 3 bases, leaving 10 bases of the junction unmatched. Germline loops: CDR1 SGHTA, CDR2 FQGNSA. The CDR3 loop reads CASSFGQVYGAEAFF. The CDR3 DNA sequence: TGTGCCAGCAGCTTCGGACAGGTCTACGGGGCTGAAGCTTTCTTT.

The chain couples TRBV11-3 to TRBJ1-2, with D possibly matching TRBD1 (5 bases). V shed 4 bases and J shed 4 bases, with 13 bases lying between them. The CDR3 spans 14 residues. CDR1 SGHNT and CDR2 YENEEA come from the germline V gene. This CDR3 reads CASSSPGTSYGYTF. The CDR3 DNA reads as TGTGCCAGCAGCTCCCCCGGGACTTCCTATGGCTACACCTTC.

The CDR3 reads CASSYGLAGGQFF. Written as DNA, the CDR3 is TGTGCCAGCAGTTACGGACTAGCGGGGGGGCAGTTCTTC. This chain uses TRBV6-5 with TRBJ2-1; TRBD2 matches at 14 bases. CDR3 length: 13 residues. With 2 bases clipped from V and 12 bases from J, the junction kept 0 bases outside the gene matches. Germline lookup yields CDR1 MNHEY and CDR2 SVGAGI.